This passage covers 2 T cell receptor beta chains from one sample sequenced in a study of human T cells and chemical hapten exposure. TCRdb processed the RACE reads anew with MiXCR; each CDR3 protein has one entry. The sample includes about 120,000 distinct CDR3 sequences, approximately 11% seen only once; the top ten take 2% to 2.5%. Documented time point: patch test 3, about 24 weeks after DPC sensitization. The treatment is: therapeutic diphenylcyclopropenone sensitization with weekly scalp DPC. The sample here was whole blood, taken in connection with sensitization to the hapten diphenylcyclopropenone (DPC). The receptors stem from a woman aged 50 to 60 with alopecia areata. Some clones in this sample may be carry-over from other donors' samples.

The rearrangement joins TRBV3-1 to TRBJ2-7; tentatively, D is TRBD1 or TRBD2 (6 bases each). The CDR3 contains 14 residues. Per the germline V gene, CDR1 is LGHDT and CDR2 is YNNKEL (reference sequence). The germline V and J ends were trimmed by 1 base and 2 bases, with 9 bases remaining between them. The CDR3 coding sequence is TGTGCCAGCAGCCAAGGGGGGGCCGCCTACGAGCAGTACTTC. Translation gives CASSQGGAAYEQYF.

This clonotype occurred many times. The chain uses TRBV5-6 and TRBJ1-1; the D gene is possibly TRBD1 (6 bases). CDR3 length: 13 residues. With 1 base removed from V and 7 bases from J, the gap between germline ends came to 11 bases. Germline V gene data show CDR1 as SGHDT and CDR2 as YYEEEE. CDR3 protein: CASSLRGGDEAFF. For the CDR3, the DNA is TGTGCCAGCAGCTTGAGAGGGGGGGATGAAGCTTTCTTT.